This T cell receptor (beta chain) was sequenced for a study of blood T cell repertoires in COVID-19. The overall study: Acute and convalescent COVID-19 samples came from the United States, Italy and Spain.

Participant reports of clinical history set cohort assignment. With 4 bases removed from V and 4 bases from J, the gap between germline ends came to 8 bases. The germline gives CDR1 SGHNT, CDR2 YYREEE (reference sequence). CDR3 size: 12 residues. Authors' methods: Using reference gene primer amplification, nucleated cell counts were estimated. Measured with immunoSEQ multiplex PCR; TCRdb has only the in-frame clones, and not every one. V and J calls and clone size come straight from that table; D and trimming were deduced from the DNA. The sample lists 150,000 to 200,000 clones; around 73% were seen once.

V usage is TRBV5-4 and J usage is TRBJ1-1; D ambiguous. The sequencing input was PBMCs or T cells enriched from blood (not recorded which). The sequence was collected from a woman in her forties or fifties who had recovered from COVID-19. CDR3 loop: CASSTRGTEAFF. CDR3 coding DNA: TGTGCCAGCAGCACCCGGGGCACTGAAGCTTTCTTT.